The 20 T cell receptor beta chains below were found in one sample sequenced in a study of T cell responses to AZD1222 COVID-19 vaccine. The data were produced by immunoSEQ multiplex PCR, yet TCRdb's version contains in-frame clones alone and is incomplete. This table holds some 130,000 clones, roughly 93% found once. The sequencing used peripheral blood, collected on day 0 of AZD1222 vaccination. The receptors derive from an adult in good health.

CDR3 coding DNA: TGTGCCAGAAGCCCGAGACTGAGCACAGATACGCAGTATTTT. This encodes CARSPRLSTDTQYF. The chain has TRBV5-3 and TRBJ2-3, with D uncertain. TRBV5-3 is placed among ORFs of uncertain function. CDR3 size: 14 residues. Deletions cut 4 bases from V and 0 bases from J, with 9 bases between.

This chain links TRBV6-5 with TRBJ2-1; 8 nucleotides agree with TRBD1. This CDR3 is built from 13 residues. Unmatched junction bases numbered 7, after V lost 9 bases and J lost 6 bases. Germline CDR1 and CDR2: MNHEY and SVGAGI. The CDR3 nucleotides read TGTGCCAGTACGAACACAGGGGGCAATGAGCAGTTCTTC. This translates into CASTNTGGNEQFF.

The V call is TRBV29-1, the J call TRBJ2-7; TRBD1 matches at 10 bases. Germline V CDR1 and CDR2: SQVTM, ANQGSEA. CDR3 length: 13 amino acids. V lost 5 bases to trimming and J lost 3 bases; unmatched junction nucleotides: 4. CDR3 coding DNA: TGCAGCGTTACCGGGACAGGGGTCTACGAGCAGTACTTC. Translation gives CSVTGTGVYEQYF.

This chain uses TRBV5-1 with TRBJ2-3; no clear D. The CDR3 length is 14 residues. V gave up 0 bases and J gave up 2 bases, with 7 bases separating them. Germline values: CDR1 SGHRS, CDR2 YFSETQ. DNA for the CDR3: TGCGCCAGCAGCTTGGGATCCCCCACAGATACGCAGTATTTT. Translation: CASSLGSPTDTQYF. Combining the CDR3 with reference TRBV5-1 and TRBJ2-3 gives the whole variable domain KAGVTQTPRYLIKTRGQQVTLSCSPISGHRSVSWYQQTPGQGLQFLFEYFSETQRNKGNFPGRFSGRQFSNSRSEMNVSTLELGDSALYLCASSLGSPTDTQYFGPGTRLTVL.

The chain recombines TRBV2 with TRBJ2-1; 14 bases align to TRBD2. The germline gives CDR1 SNHLY, CDR2 FYNNEI. The CDR3 runs to 14 residues. V shed 6 bases, J shed 9 bases, and the junction held 4 bases outside the gene matches. CDR3 amino acids: CASRGLAGVGEQFF. The CDR3 nucleotides are TGTGCCAGCAGGGGACTAGCGGGAGTGGGTGAGCAGTTCTTC.

V is TRBV27 and J is TRBJ2-1; D is uncertain. Germline values: CDR1 MNHEY, CDR2 SMNVEV (reference sequence). This CDR3 is built from 15 residues. V lost 7 bases and J 9 bases, leaving 22 bases between the germline ends. CDR3 DNA sequence: TGTGCCAGCAAACTTTCTCTTGGCCCCCGGGTTGAGCAGTTCTTC. It encodes CASKLSLGPRVEQFF.

V and J are TRBV11-2 and TRBJ2-7; D remains unclear. Deletions cut 5 bases from V and 6 bases from J, with 14 bases between. This CDR3 region has 13 residues. Germline CDR1 SGHAT, CDR2 FQNNGV. CDR3 amino acids: CASSLGLNSEQYF. CDR3 DNA sequence: TGTGCCAGCAGCCTGGGTCTAAACAGCGAGCAGTACTTC.

The rearrangement joins TRBV29-1 to TRBJ2-7; 10 bases agree with TRBD2. In germline, CDR1 is SQVTM, CDR2 ANQGSEA. This CDR3 region has 14 residues. The V segment lost 5 bases and the J segment 0 bases; nucleotides outside the gene matches: 4. CDR3 sequence: CSVPSGSSSYEQYF. In DNA form, the CDR3 reads TGCAGCGTTCCTAGCGGGAGTAGCTCCTACGAGCAGTACTTC.

The CDR3 is CASSQEPWMDGYTF. The DNA for the CDR3 is TGTGCCAGCAGCCAAGAACCGTGGATGGATGGCTACACCTTC. The V call is TRBV14, the J call TRBJ1-2; no firm D call. Germline loops: CDR1 SGHDN, CDR2 FVKESK. The length of the CDR3 is 14 residues. With 0 bases removed from V and 6 bases from J, the gap between germline ends came to 11 bases.

This chain uses TRBV19 with TRBJ2-1; possible D gene TRBD2, 6 bases. This CDR3 region has 14 residues. Germline V gene data show CDR1 as LNHDA and CDR2 as SQIVND (reference sequence). Trimming left V 7 bases short and J 1 base short, with 11 bases between. In nucleotides, the CDR3 is TGTGCCAGTACGCGGGGCCAGTCCTACAATGAGCAGTTCTTC. Translated, it gives CASTRGQSYNEQFF.

The chain recombines TRBV18 with TRBJ1-6; no firm D call. V lost 4 bases and J lost 5, with 12 bases in between. Germline V gives CDR1 KGHSH, CDR2 LQKENI. The CDR3 has 15 residues. The CDR3: CASSQEWSNNSPLHF. The CDR3 DNA sequence: TGTGCCAGCTCACAGGAGTGGAGCAATAATTCACCCCTCCACTTT.

CDR3 nucleotides: TGTGCCAGTAGTATATACCGCGGGGAGCTGTTTTTT. Translating gives CASSIYRGELFF. This chain uses TRBV19 with TRBJ2-2; D ambiguous. V lost 2 bases to trimming and J lost 7 bases, with 5 bases between them. This CDR3 region has 12 residues. Germline CDR1 LNHDA, CDR2 SQIVND (reference sequence).

The chain combines TRBV6-5 with TRBJ2-1; TRBD2 agrees at 7 bases. Germline loops: CDR1 MNHEY, CDR2 SVGAGI. Trimming took 2 bases from V and 2 from J; bases not matched to a gene: 3. The CDR3 sequence is 15 residues long. In DNA, the CDR3 is TGTGCCAGCAGTTACGGGGGAGGGCCCTACAATGAGCAGTTCTTC. Translation gives CASSYGGGPYNEQFF.

The chain links TRBV24-1 to TRBJ1-5; D not certain. CDR1 KGHDR and CDR2 SFDVKD come from the germline V gene. Trimming left V 4 bases short and J 6 bases short, with 9 bases between. This CDR3 comprises 13 residues. DNA for the CDR3: TGTGCCACCAGTGAGAGGGTGGCTCAGCCCCAGCATTTT. It is translated as CATSERVAQPQHF.

The chain employs TRBV10-3 and TRBJ1-5; D is possibly TRBD1 (6 bases). The V end was cut by 3 bases, the J end by 3 bases, with 12 bases between. This CDR3 is 15 amino acids long. Germline V gene sequence: CDR1 ENHRY, CDR2 SYGVKD. This CDR3 is CAISDGQTFNQPQHF. In DNA form, the CDR3 reads TGTGCCATCAGTGACGGACAGACTTTCAATCAGCCCCAGCATTTT.

The count of this clone is one. The CDR3 loop is CASRRNRAEGGYTF. The DNA of the CDR3 is TGTGCCAGCAGGCGTAACAGAGCCGAGGGAGGCTACACCTTC. J is TRBJ1-2 and V is TRBV6-5; D uncertain. The V gene lost 6 bases and the J gene lost 8 bases, with 19 bases spanning the gap. Germline-derived CDR1 and CDR2 are MNHEY and SVGAGI. The length of the CDR3 is 14 residues.

Only one count was recorded for this clone. The genes are TRBV2 and TRBJ2-1, with D perhaps matching TRBD1 or TRBD2 (5 bases each). The ends were cut back, 7 bases at V and 5 bases at J, with 9 bases in the middle. Germline values: CDR1 SNHLY, CDR2 FYNNEI. The CDR3 consists of 12 residues. The CDR3 loop is CASTGRDNEQFF. The CDR3 nucleotides read TGTGCCAGCACGGGGCGGGACAATGAGCAGTTCTTC. Supplemented by reference TRBV2 and TRBJ2-1, the full variable domain reads EPEVTQTPSHQVTQMGQEVILRCVPISNHLYFYWYRQILGQKVEFLVSFYNNEISEKSEIFDDQFSVERPDGSNFTLKIRSTKLEDSAMYFCASTGRDNEQFFGPGTRLTVL.

The gene calls are TRBV24-1 and TRBJ2-2; no firm D call. The CDR3 runs to 14 residues. Germline loops: CDR1 KGHDR, CDR2 SFDVKD. V lost 4 bases to trimming and J lost 3 bases, with 8 bases between them. DNA for the CDR3: TGTGCCACCAGTGACTACAGAGACACCGGGGAGCTGTTTTTT. Amino acid sequence: CATSDYRDTGELFF.

V and J are TRBV21-1 and TRBJ2-1; TRBD2 is taken as the D call from the table, unchecked against the DNA. TRBV21-1 is marked as a pseudogene. This CDR3 has 18 residues. CDR3 sequence: CASSKDPSFSGNPSEQFF. The DNA for the CDR3 is TGTGCCAGCAGCAAAGACCCCAGTTTTAGCGGGAACCCCTCCGAGCAGTTCTTC.

V usage is TRBV30 and J usage is TRBJ1-3; weak D call: TRBD1 (6 bases). CDR3 length: 15 amino acids. Germline values: CDR1 GTSNPN, CDR2 SVGIG (reference sequence). The V end lost 3 bases, the J end lost 4 bases, and 16 bases lay between the germline ends. The CDR3 DNA reads TGTGCCTGGAGCTTTACAGGGAGAGGCGGAAACACCATATATTTT. Translation gives CAWSFTGRGGNTIYF.